Listed below are T cell receptor beta chains from one sample, sequenced in a study of T cells in localized non-small cell lung cancer. Produced via immunoSEQ multiplex PCR; TCRdb's table is partial and in-frame only. This table holds fewer than 1,500 clones, around 20% found once. Sequencing was performed on normal lung tissue next to the tumor, taken before any cancer treatment. The source of these receptors is a male donor aged 60 or over with stage I lung adenocarcinoma. Each CDR3 is given with its conserved first and last residue. Each record gives: V gene, J gene, CDR3 protein.

TRBV11-3,TRBJ1-6,CASSLEGQASNSPLHF
TRBV11-3,TRBJ2-2,CASSLRVFTGELFF
TRBV28,TRBJ2-5,CASIPGQGASQETQYF
TRBV11-3,TRBJ2-1,CASSFSASYNEQFF
TRBV30,TRBJ1-5,CAWSFLSSQPQHF
TRBV12-5,TRBJ2-3,CASGLDPTGYTDTQYF
TRBV9,TRBJ1-2,CASSEAGFGGYGYTF
TRBV5-1,TRBJ1-2,CASLDVAGPDGYTF
TRBV6-8,TRBJ2-3,CASSYSRGAYTDTQYF
TRBV4-1,TRBJ2-4,CASSQARTLGNIQYF
TRBV28,TRBJ2-1,CASASTAQGYYNEQFF
TRBV6-8,TRBJ2-7,CASSYSTGVSHEQYF
TRBV5-1,TRBJ2-6,CASSLDSGANVLTF
TRBV30,TRBJ1-5,CAWGDTNQPQHF
TRBV7-6,TRBJ2-3,CASSLKWEVTDTQYF
TRBV7-6,TRBJ2-1,CASSQDRAPSDEQFF